The source of this T cell receptor beta chain is a study of T cell responses to AZD1222 COVID-19 vaccine. Findings and caveats of the study: Baseline serology detected seropositivity in only a handful of AZD1222 recipients. Sampled repertoires all dated from after the peak T cell response. Once two AZD1222 doses were given, Spike-specific TCR breadth and depth went up.

Germline lookup yields CDR1 MDHEN and CDR2 SYDVKM. The CDR3 totals 17 residues. J was trimmed by 6 bases and V by 5 bases; bases with no gene match: 14. Note on this clone: Its antigen remains unidentified.

Data came from immunoSEQ multiplex PCR; TCRdb stores just in-frame clones and leaves some out. The sample lists 150,000 to 200,000 clones, roughly 94% seen once, with approximately 4.8% in the top ten. The sample consisted of peripheral blood, taken 28 days after the second AZD1222 dose. This chain uses TRBV28 with TRBJ1-5; 9 bases are a match to TRBD1. This TCR derives from an adult who received the AZD1222 COVID-19 vaccine. The CDR3 loop reads CASSSGGQGGLSQPQHF. The CDR3, as DNA: TGTGCCAGCAGTAGTGGGGGACAGGGTGGTTTAAGTCAGCCCCAGCATTTT.